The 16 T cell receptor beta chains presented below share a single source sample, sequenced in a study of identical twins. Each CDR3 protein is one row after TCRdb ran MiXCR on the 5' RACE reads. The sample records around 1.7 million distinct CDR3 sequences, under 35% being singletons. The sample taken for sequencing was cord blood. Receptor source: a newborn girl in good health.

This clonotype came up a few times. The CDR3: CASSLDGQGGSPLHF. The CDR3 coding sequence is TGTGCCAGCAGCTTAGACGGACAGGGAGGTTCACCCCTCCACTTT. The chain employs TRBV7-9 and TRBJ1-6; 8 bases map to TRBD1. Unmatched junction bases numbered 5, after V lost 1 base and J lost 9 bases. This CDR3 has 15 residues. CDR1 is SEHNR and CDR2 is FQNEAQ in the germline V gene (reference sequence).

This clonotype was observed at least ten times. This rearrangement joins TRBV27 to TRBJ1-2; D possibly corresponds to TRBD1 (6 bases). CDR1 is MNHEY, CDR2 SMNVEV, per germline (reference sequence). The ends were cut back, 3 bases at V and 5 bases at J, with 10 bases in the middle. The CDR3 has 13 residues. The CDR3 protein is CASSFEGGYGYTF. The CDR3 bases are TGTGCCAGCAGTTTTGAGGGGGGGTATGGCTACACCTTC.

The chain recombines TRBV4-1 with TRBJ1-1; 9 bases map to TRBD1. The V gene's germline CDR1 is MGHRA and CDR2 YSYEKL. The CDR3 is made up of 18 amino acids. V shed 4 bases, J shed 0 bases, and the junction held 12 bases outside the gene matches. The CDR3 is CASSRTGAERPVNTEAFF. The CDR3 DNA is TGCGCCAGCAGCCGGACAGGGGCTGAACGGCCCGTGAACACTGAAGCTTTCTTT.

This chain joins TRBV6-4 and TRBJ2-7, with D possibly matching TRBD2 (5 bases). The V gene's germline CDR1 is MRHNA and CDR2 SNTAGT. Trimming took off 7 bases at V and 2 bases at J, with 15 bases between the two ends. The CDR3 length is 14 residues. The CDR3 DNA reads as TGTGCCAGCACCGGAGGACTGACCACCTACGAGCAGTACTTC. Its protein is CASTGGLTTYEQYF.

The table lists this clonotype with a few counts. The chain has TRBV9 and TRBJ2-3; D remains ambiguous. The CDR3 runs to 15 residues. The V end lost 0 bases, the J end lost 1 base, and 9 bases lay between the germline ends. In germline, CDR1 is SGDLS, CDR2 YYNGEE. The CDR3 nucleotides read TGTGCCAGCAGCGTAGAGGATCGGGGCACAGATACGCAGTATTTT. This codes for CASSVEDRGTDTQYF.

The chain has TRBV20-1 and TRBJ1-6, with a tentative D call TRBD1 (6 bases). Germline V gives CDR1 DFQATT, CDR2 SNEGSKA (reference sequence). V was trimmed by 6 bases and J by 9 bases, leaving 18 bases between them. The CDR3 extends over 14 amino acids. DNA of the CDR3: TGCAGTGCCGCTAGGGCCGGAGGGGGTTCACCCCTCCACTTT. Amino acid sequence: CSAARAGGGSPLHF.

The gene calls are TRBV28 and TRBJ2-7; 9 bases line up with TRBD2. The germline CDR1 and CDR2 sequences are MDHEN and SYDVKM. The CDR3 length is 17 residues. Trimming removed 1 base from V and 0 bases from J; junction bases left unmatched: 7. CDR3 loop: CASSLSAGAGGSYEQYF. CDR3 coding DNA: TGTGCCAGCAGTTTATCTGCTGGAGCGGGAGGCTCCTACGAGCAGTACTTC.

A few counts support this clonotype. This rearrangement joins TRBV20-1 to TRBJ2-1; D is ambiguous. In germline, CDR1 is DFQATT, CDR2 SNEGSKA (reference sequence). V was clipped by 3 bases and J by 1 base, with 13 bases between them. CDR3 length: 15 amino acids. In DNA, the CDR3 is TGCAGTGCTAGTTCGGGCTCTCGTTCCTACAATGAGCAGTTCTTC. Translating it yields CSASSGSRSYNEQFF.

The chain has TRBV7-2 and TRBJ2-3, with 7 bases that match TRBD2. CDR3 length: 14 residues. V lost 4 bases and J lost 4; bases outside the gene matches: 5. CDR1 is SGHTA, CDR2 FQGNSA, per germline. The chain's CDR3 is CASSWGLSSDTQYF. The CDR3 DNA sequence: TGTGCCAGCAGCTGGGGACTAAGCTCAGATACGCAGTATTTT.

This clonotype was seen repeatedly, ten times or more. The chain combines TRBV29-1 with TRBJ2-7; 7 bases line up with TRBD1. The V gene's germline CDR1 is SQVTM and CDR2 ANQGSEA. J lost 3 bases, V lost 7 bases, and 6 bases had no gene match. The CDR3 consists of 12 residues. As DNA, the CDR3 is TGCAGCGCCCGGGACAGTAACTACGAGCAGTACTTC. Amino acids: CSARDSNYEQYF.

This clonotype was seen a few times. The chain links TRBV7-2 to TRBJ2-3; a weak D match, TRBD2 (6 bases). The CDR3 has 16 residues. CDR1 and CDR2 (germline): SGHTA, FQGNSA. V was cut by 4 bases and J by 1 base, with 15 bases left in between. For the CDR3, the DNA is TGTGCCAGCAGCTCCAACCGGGACTCAGGCACAGATACGCAGTATTTT. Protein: CASSSNRDSGTDTQYF.

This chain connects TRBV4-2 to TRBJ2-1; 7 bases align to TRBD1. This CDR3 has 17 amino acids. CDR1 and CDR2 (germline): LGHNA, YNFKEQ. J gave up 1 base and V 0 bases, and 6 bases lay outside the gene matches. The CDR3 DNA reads TGTGCCAGCAGCCAAGATTTTTCAGGGGGTTCCTACAATGAGCAGTTCTTC. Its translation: CASSQDFSGGSYNEQFF.

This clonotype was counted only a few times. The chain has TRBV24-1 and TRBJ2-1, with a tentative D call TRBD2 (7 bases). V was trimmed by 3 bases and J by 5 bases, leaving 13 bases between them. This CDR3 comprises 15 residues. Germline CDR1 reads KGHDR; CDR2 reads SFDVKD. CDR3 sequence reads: CATSDGRGAHNEQFF. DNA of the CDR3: TGTGCCACCAGTGATGGGAGGGGGGCCCACAATGAGCAGTTCTTC.

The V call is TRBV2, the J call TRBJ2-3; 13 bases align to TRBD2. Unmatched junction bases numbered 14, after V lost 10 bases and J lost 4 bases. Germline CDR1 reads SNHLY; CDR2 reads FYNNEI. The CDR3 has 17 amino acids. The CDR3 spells CANRHRTSGSLPDTQYF. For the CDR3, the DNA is TGTGCCAACAGACACAGGACTAGCGGGAGCTTGCCAGATACGCAGTATTTT. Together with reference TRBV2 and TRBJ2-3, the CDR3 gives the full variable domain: EPEVTQTPSHQVTQMGQEVILRCVPISNHLYFYWYRQILGQKVEFLVSFYNNEISEKSEIFDDQFSVERPDGSNFTLKIRSTKLEDSAMYFCANRHRTSGSLPDTQYFGPGTRLTVL.

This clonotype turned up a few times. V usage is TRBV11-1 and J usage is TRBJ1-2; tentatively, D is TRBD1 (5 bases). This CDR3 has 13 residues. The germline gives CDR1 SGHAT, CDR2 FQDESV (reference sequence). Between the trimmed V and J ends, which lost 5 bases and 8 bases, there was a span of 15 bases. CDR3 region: CASSPQGPVGYTF. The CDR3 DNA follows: TGTGCCAGCAGCCCGCAGGGCCCCGTGGGCTACACCTTC.

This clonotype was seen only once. The CDR3 region has the DNA TGCAGTGCTAGCAAACAAGTGAGGAAGATGGGCTATGGCTACACCTTC. This gives the protein CSASKQVRKMGYGYTF. This chain connects TRBV20-1 to TRBJ1-2; unclear D gene. V was pared by 3 bases and J by 4 bases, with 21 bases between. The germline V gene encodes CDR1 DFQATT and CDR2 SNEGSKA (reference sequence). The CDR3 totals 16 residues.